This T cell receptor (beta chain) stems from a study of cytomegalovirus exposure and HLA in healthy donors. Notes on the study in general: A list of approximately 160 TCR beta chains associated with cytomegalovirus was given.

Details on this clone: Its target is not known.

This CDR3 contains 14 residues. V lost 0 bases and J lost 1, with 9 bases in between. Germline V lookup: CDR1 GTSNPN, CDR2 SVGIG (reference sequence). With 60 Vbeta and 13 Jbeta primers, the PCR was carried out. The data were produced by immunoSEQ multiplex PCR, yet TCRdb's version contains in-frame clones alone and is incomplete. The sample consists of 65,000 to 95,000 clones, roughly 85% of them appearing once. The rearrangement uses TRBV30 and TRBJ1-2, with D possibly matching TRBD1 (5 bases). Sequencing was performed on PBMCs. The origin of this receptor is a man aged 25 to 40 in good health and CMV-seronegative. In nucleotides, the CDR3 is TGTGCCTGGAGTGTATTGGGGCTTAACTATGGCTACACCTTC. Translating gives CAWSVLGLNYGYTF.